The source of this TCR beta chain is a study of T cells in narcolepsy. Study-wide context: Enrolled donors included narcolepsy type 1 or type 2 patients and healthy controls. Study-wide results and limits: Same-patient CSF and blood CD4+ T cell clonotypes included HCRT-specific and TRIB2-specific autoreactive ones. Healthy controls reportedly lacked the autoreactive clonotypes serially found in patients' blood. No autoreactive T cell clone sequences appeared in some memory CD4+ repertoires.

Of note for this clone: The antigen is undetermined.

Trimming at V came to 3 bases and at J to 4 bases, leaving 5 bases not matched to a gene. This CDR3 is 14 amino acids long. The germline CDR1 and CDR2 sequences are MNHNS and SASEGT. Using immunoSEQ multiplex PCR, the repertoire was profiled, and TCRdb retains in-frame clones only, with some absent. The sample lists 30,000 to 35,000 clones, 65% to 85% seen once, with roughly 1% in the top ten. V and J are TRBV6-1 and TRBJ2-5, with 7 bases identical to TRBD2. This receptor was taken from a human donor in good health. Sequencing was done on a sample of memory (CD45RA-) CD4+ T cells from blood. The CDR3 coding sequence is TGTGCCAGCAGTGACCCGGGGGGAGTAGAGACCCAGTACTTC. Translation: CASSDPGGVETQYF.